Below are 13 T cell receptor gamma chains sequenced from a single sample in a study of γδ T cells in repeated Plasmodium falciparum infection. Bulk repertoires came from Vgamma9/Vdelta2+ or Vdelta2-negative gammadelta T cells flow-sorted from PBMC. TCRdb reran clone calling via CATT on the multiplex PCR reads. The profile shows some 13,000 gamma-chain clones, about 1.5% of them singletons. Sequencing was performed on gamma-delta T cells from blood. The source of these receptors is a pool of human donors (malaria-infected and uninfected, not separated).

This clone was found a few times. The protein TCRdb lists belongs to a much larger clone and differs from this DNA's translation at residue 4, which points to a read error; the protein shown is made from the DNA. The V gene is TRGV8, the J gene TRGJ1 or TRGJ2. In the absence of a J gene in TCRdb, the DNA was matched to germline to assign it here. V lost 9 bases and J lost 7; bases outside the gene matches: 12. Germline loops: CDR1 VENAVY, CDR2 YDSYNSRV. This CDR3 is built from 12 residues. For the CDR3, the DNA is TGTGCCACCCGGCCTCAGCGGTATAAGAAACTCTTT. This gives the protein CATRPQRYKKLF.

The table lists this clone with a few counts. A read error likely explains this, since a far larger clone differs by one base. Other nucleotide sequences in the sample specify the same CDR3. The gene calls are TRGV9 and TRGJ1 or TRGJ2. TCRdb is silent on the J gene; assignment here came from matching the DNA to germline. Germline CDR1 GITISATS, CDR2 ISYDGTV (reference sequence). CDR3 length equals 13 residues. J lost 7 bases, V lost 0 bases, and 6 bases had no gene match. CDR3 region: CALWEVLGYKKLF. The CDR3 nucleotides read TGTGCCTTGTGGGAGGTGCTAGGGTATAAGAAACTCTTT.

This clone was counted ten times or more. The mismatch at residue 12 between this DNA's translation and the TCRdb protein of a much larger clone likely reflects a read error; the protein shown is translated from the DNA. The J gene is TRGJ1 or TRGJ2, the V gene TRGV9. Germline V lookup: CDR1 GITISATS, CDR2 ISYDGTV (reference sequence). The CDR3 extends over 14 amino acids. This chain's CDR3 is CALWEAWAYYKTLF. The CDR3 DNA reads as TGTGCCTTGTGGGAGGCCTGGGCTTATTATAAGACACTCTTT.

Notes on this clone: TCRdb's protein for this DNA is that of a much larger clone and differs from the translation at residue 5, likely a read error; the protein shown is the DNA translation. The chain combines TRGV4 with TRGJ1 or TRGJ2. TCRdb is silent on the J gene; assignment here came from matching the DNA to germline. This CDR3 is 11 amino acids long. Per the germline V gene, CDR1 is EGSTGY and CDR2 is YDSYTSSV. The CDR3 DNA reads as TGTGCCACCTGGAATGGGCGATCGAAACTCTTT. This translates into CATWNGRSKLF.

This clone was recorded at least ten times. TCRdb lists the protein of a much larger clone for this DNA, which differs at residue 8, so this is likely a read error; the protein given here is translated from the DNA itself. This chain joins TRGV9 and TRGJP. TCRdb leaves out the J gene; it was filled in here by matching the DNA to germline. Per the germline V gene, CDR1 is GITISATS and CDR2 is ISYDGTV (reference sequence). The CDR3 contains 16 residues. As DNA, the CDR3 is TGTGCCTTGTGGGACCAGCAAGGGTTGGGCAAAAAAATCAAGGTATTT. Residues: CALWDQQGLGKKIKVF.

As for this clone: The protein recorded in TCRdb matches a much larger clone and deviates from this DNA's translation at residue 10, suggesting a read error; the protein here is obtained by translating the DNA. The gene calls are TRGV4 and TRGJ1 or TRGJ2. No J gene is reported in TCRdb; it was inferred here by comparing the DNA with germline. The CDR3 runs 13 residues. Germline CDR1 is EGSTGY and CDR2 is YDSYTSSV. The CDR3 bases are TGTGCCACCTGGGATGGATTGTATTATAGGAAACTCTTT. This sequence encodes CATWDGLYYRKLF.

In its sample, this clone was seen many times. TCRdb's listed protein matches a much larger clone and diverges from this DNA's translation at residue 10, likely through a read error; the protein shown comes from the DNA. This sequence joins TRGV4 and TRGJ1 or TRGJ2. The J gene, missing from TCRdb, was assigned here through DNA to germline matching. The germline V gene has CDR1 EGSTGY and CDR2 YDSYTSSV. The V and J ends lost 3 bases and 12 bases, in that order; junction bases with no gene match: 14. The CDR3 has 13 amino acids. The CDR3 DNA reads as TGTGCCACCTGGGATTATTTAGGGAGGGGGAAACTCTTT. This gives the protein CATWDYLGRGKLF.

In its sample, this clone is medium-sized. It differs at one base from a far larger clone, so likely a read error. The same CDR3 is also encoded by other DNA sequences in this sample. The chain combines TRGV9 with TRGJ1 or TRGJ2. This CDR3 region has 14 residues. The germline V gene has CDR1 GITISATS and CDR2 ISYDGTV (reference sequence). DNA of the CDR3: TGTGCCTTGTGGGAGGCTACGAATTATTATAAGAAACTCTTC. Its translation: CALWEATNYYKKLF.

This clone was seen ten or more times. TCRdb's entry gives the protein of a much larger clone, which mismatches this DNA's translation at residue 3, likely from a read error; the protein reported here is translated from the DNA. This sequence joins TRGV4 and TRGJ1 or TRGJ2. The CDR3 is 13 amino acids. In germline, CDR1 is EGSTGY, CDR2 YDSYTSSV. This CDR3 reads CAPWYRDYYKKLF. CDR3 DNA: TGTGCCCCCTGGTACCGCGATTATTATAAGAAACTCTTT.

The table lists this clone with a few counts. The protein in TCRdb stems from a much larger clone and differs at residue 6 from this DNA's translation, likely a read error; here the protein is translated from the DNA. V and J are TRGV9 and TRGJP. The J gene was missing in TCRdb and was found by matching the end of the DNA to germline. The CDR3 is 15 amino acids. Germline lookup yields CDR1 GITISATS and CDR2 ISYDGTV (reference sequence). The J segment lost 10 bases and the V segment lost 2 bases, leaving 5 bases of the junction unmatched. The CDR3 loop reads CALWEGLLGKKIKVF. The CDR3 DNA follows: TGTGCCTTGTGGGAGGGGCTATTGGGCAAAAAAATCAAGGTATTT.

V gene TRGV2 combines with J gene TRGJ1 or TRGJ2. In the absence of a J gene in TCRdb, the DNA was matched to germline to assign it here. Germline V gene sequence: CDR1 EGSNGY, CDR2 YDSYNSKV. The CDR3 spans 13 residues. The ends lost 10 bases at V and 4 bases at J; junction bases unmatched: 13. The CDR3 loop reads CATGTGTYYKKLF. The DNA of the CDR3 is TGTGCCACTGGGACGGGCACCTATTATAAGAAACTCTTT.

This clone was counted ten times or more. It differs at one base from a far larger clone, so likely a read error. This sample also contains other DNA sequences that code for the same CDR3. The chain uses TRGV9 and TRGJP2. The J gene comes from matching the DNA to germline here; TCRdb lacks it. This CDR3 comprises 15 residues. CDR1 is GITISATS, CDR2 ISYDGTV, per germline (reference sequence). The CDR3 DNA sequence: TGTGCCTTGTGGGAGCCGGTCGGTAGTGACTGGATCAAGACGTTT. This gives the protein CALWEPVGSDWIKTF.

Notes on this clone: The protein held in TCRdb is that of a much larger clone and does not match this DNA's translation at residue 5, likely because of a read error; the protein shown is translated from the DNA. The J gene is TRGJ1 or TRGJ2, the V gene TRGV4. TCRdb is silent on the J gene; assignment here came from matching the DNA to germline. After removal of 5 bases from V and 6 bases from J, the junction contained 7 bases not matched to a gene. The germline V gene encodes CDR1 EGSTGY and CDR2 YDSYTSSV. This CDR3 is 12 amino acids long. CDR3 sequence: CATWGESYKKLF. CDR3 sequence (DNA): TGTGCCACCTGGGGTGAATCTTATAAGAAACTCTTT.